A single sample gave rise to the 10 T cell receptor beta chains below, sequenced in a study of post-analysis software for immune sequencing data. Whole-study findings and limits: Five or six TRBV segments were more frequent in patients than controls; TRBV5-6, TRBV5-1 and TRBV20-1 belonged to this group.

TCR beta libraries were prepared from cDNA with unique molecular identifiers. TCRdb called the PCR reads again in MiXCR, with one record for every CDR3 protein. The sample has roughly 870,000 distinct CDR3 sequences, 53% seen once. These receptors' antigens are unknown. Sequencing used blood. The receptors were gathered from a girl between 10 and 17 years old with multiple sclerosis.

CDR3 bases: TGTGCCAGCAGCAAAGACTGGGAAAAGCATTTT. Its translation: CASSKDWEKHF. The chain recombines TRBV12-3 or TRBV12-4 with TRBJ1-5, with D hard to call. The CDR3 runs to 11 residues. The V end lost 6 bases, the J end lost 14 bases, and 14 bases lay between the germline ends.

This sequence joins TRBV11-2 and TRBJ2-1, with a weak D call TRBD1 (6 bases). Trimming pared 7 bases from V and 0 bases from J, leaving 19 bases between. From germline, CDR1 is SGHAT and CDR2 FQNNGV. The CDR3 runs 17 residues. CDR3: CASNPYIKGGSYNEQFF. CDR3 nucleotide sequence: TGTGCCAGCAATCCATATATTAAAGGGGGCTCCTACAATGAGCAGTTCTTC.

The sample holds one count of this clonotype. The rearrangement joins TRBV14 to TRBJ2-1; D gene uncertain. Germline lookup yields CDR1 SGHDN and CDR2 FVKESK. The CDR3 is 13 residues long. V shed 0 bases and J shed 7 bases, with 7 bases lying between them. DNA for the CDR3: TGTGCCAGCAGCCAAGAACTCTTGAATGAGCAGTTCTTC. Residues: CASSQELLNEQFF.

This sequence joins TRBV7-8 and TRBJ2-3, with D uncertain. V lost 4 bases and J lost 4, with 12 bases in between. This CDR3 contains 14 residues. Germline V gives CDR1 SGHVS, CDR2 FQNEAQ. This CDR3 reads CASSSPFLADTQYF. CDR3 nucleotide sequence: TGTGCCAGCAGCTCCCCTTTCCTAGCAGATACGCAGTATTTT.

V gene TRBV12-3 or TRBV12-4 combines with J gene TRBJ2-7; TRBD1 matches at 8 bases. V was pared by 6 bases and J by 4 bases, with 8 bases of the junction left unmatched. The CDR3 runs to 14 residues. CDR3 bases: TGTGCCAGCAGCCTGGCAGGGGGCATGTACGAGCAGTACTTC. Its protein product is CASSLAGGMYEQYF.

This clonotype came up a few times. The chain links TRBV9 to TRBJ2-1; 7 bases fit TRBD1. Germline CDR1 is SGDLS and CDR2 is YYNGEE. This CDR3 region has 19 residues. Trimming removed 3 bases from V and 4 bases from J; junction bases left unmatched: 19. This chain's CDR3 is CASSEPPLEQGRLYNEQFF. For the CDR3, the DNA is TGTGCCAGCAGCGAGCCCCCTTTAGAACAGGGGAGATTATACAATGAGCAGTTCTTC.

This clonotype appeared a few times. CDR3 in DNA: TGTGCCAGCAACCCCCGGACAGGACCGCTTGTCTATGGCTACACCTTC. This sequence encodes CASNPRTGPLVYGYTF. This sequence joins TRBV12-3 or TRBV12-4 and TRBJ1-2, with 7 bases fitting TRBD1. J lost 4 bases, V lost 7 bases, and 15 bases had no gene match. The CDR3 spans 16 residues.

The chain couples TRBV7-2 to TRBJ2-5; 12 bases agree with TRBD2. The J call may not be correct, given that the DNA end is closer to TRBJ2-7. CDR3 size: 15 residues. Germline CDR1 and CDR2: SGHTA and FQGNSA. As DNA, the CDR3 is TGTGCCAGCAGCAGAACTAGCGGGGGGCTCTACGAGCAGTACTTC. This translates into CASSRTSGGLYEQYF.

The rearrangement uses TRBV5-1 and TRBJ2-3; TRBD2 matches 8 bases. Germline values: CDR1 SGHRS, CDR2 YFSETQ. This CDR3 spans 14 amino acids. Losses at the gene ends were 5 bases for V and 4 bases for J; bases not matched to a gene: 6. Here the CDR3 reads CASRTSGNPDTQYF. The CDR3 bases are TGCGCCAGCAGAACTAGCGGAAATCCAGATACGCAGTATTTT.

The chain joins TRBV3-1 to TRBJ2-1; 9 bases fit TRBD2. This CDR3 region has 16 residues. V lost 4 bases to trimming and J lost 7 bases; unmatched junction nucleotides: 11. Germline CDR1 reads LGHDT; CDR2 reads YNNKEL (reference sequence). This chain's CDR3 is CASSPRRGGLANEQFF. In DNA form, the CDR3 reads TGTGCCAGCAGCCCCCGGAGGGGAGGACTAGCGAATGAGCAGTTCTTC.